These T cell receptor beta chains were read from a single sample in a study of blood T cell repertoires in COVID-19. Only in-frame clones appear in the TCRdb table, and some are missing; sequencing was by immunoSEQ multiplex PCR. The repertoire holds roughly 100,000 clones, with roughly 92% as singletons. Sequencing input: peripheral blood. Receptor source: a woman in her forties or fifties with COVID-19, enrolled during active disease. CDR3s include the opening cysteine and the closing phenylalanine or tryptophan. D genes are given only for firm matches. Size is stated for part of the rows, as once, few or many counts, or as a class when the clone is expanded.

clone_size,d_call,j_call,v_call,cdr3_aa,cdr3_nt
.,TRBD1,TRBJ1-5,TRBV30,CAWSGDSNQPQHF,TGTGCCTGGAGTGGGGACAGTAATCAGCCCCAGCATTTT
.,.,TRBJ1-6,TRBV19,CASNEGPHNSPLHF,TGTGCCAGTAACGAGGGTCCTCATAATTCACCCCTCCACTTT
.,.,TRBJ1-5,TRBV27,CASTNFKQGGDQPQHF,TGTGCCAGCACCAACTTCAAGCAGGGAGGTGATCAGCCCCAGCATTTT
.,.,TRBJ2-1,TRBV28,CASSLGEVNQEQFF,TGTGCCAGCAGTTTAGGTGAGGTCAATCAGGAGCAGTTCTTC
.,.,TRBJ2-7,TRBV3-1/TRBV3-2,CASSLSKISGTYEQYF,TGTGCCAGCAGCCTAAGTAAGATTAGCGGAACCTACGAGCAGTACTTC
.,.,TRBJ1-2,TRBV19,CASSIRRLGVEDYGYTF,TGTGCCAGTAGTATACGGAGACTCGGGGTGGAAGACTATGGCTACACCTTC
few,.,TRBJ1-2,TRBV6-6,CASSPRPSPAGRGYTF,TGTGCCAGCAGTCCGCGCCCCTCCCCGGCAGGGAGGGGCTACACCTTC
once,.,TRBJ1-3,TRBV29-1,CSVQRSQGGNTIYF,TGCAGCGTTCAACGGAGCCAGGGAGGAAACACCATATATTTT
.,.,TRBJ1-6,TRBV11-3,CASSLDLETTGANSPLHF,TGTGCCAGCAGCTTAGATCTGGAAACGACAGGTGCGAATTCACCCCTCCACTTT
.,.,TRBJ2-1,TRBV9,CASSRTTGSNNEQFF,TGTGCCAGCAGCAGAACAACAGGGTCAAACAATGAGCAGTTCTTC
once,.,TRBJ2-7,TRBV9,CASSALGGEQYF,TGTGCCAGCAGCGCGCTAGGGGGCGAGCAGTACTTC
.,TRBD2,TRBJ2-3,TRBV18,CASSQGLAGGPGYF,TGTGCCAGCTCACAGGGACTAGCGGGGGGGCCGGGGTATTTT
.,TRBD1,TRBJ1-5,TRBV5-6,CASSPQGLYSNQPQHF,TGTGCCAGCAGCCCACAGGGGCTTTATAGCAATCAGCCCCAGCATTTT
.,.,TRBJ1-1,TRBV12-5,CASGLPTTGKAFF,TGTGCTAGTGGTCTCCCGACGACAGGAAAAGCTTTCTTT
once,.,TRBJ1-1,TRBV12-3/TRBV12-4,CASSSHGGTEAFF,TGTGCCAGCAGTTCCCACGGGGGCACTGAAGCTTTCTTT
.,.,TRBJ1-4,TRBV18,CASSPLGGGVGEKLFF,TGTGCCAGCTCACCCCTTGGGGGGGGTGTCGGTGAAAAACTGTTTTTT
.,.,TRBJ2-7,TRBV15,CATSRGRNYEQYF,TGTGCCACCAGCAGAGGTCGTAACTACGAGCAGTACTTC
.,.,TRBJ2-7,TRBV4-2,CASSQESVSYEQYF,TGTGCCAGCAGCCAAGAATCTGTCTCCTACGAGCAGTACTTC
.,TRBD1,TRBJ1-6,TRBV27,CASSPQTGMIYNNSPLHF,TGTGCCAGCAGTCCGCAGACAGGGATGATCTATAATAATTCACCCCTCCACTTT
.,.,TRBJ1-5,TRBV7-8,CASSFQYQPQHF,TGTGCCAGCAGCTTCCAGTATCAGCCCCAGCATTTT
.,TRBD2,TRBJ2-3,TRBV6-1,CASSAGTSGGTDTQYF,TGTGCCAGCAGTGCCGGGACTAGCGGGGGCACAGATACGCAGTATTTT
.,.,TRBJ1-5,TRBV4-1,CASSQEGGLNQPQHF,TGCGCCAGCAGCCAAGAAGGCGGACTTAACCAGCCCCAGCATTTT
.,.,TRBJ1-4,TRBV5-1,CASSLAATNEKLFF,TGCGCCAGCAGCTTGGCTGCAACTAATGAAAAACTGTTTTTT
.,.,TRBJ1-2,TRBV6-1,CASSEGSREADGYTF,TGTGCCAGCAGTGAAGGGAGCAGGGAGGCAGATGGCTACACCTTC
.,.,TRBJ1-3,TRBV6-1,CASSERSQGSGNTIYF,TGTGCCAGCAGTGAAAGGTCCCAGGGCTCTGGAAACACCATATATTTT
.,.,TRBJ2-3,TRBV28,CAAYSTSTDTQYF,TGTGCCGCCTACTCTACTAGCACAGATACGCAGTATTTT
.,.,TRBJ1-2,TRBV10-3,CAIRATMTVPVGGYGYTF,TGTGCCATCCGGGCTACAATGACAGTGCCGGTCGGGGGATATGGCTACACCTTC
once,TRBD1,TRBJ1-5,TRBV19,CASLWTGWNQPQHF,TGTGCCTCCCTTTGGACAGGGTGGAATCAGCCCCAGCATTTT
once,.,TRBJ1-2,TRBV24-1,CATSDGRAVYGYTF,TGTGCCACCAGTGATGGCAGGGCGGTCTATGGCTACACCTTC
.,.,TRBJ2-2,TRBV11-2,CASSTLAAGELFF,TGTGCCAGCAGCACATTAGCGGCCGGGGAGCTGTTTTTT
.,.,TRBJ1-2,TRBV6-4,CASSDSTNKGDYGYTF,TGTGCCAGCAGTGACTCGACGAACAAAGGGGACTATGGCTACACCTTC
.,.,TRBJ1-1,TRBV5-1,CASSSAGPAREAFF,TGCGCCAGCAGCTCTGCGGGCCCAGCGAGGGAAGCTTTCTTT
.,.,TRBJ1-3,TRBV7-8,CASSRGLSGNTIYF,TGTGCCAGCAGCCGAGGGCTGTCTGGAAACACCATATATTTT
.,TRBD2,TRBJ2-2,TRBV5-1,CASSEAGVNTGELFF,TGCGCCAGCAGCGAAGCGGGGGTGAACACCGGGGAGCTGTTTTTT
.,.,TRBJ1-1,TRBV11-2,CASHSVPLNTEAFF,TGTGCCAGCCACTCGGTCCCTTTGAACACTGAAGCTTTCTTT